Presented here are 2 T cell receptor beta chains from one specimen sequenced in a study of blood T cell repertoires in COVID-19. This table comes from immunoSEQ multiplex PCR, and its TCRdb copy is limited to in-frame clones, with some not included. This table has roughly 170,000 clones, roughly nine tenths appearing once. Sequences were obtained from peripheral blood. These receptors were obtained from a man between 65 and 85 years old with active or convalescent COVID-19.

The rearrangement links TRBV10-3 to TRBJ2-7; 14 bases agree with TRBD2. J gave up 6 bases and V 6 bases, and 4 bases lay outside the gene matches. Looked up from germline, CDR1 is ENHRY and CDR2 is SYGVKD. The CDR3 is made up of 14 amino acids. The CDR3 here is CAIRGTSGRGEQYF. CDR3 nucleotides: TGTGCCATCAGGGGGACTAGCGGGAGAGGCGAGCAGTACTTC.

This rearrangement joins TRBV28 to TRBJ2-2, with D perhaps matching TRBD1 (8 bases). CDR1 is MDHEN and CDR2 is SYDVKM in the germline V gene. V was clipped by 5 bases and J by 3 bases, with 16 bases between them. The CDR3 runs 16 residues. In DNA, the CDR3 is TGTGCCAGCAGTCCTACAGGGGGGGTGGACACCGGGGAGCTGTTTTTT. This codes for CASSPTGGVDTGELFF.